This T cell receptor beta chain derives from a study of blood T cell repertoires in COVID-19 (TCRdb year 2020). The study in broad terms: Samples from collaborators originated in the United States, Italy and Spain and spanned both the acute and convalescent phases of COVID-19. The material from the prospective study consisted of cDNA or gDNA derived from T cells, B-cell-depleted T cells, or PBMCs. The dataset comprised deeply sampled blood TCRbeta repertoires from subjects exposed to, actively infected with, or recovered from COVID-19. A freely available public database, intended as a resource for researchers studying the immune response to SARS-CoV-2, is where the repertoires were released. The samples were drawn from the first 160 participants of the ongoing ImmuneRACE study and from about 1,200 subjects provided by 6 global collaborators. The sample metadata nearly always contained a de-identified subject ID, COVID-19 status, age in years and sex. Where HLA class I and class II types were available, the types were taken from metadata supplied by the sample provider, not from assay-based typing. Summary of the overall study and its limitations: How much clinical and demographic metadata was included differed by source and by participant, and the metadata was provided uncurated.

One collaborating source in Seattle enrolled patients while the patients were actively infected and followed the patients over time throughout the course of disease. Collaborating institutions collected whole blood in K2EDTA tubes following their own protocols. For TCRbeta analysis, collaborators shipped samples in one of three forms: frozen whole blood, isolated PBMCs, or DNA extracted from either of those sample types. Worth noting for this clone: Its antigen is unknown. No quality values exist for individual bases; no much larger clone is one base distant.

The immunoSEQ Assay, a bias-controlled multiplex PCR, was used to amplify TCRbeta CDR3 regions from genomic DNA. Under the source paper's analysis protocol: The number of nucleated cells in each sample was estimated by amplification of reference gene primers within the assay. To quantify the absolute abundance of each unique TCRbeta CDR3 rearrangement, sequence reads were collapsed and filtered. For each sample, productive Simpson clonality was calculated by taking the square root of Simpson's diversity index across productive rearrangements. This immuneACCESS table, as held by TCRdb, lists in-frame sequences with V and J called but not all clones. Of the missing ones, under half trace to an unresolved V gene in checked studies; the others have no known cause. V and J calls and clone size are those listed in that table; D and trimming were worked out from the DNA. For this sample there are under 250,000 clones; approximately 85% appear just once. In total, the top ten clones hold more than 2% of the sample.

The cysteine opens and the phenylalanine closes a CDR3 of 15 amino acids. The kept DNA is CDR3 alone, 45 bases in frame from the first base. The CDR1 and CDR2 encoded by the germline V gene are SGDLS and YYNGEE. The trim is 2 bases for V and 0 bases for J, with a gap of 11 bases between the germline ends. Rearrangement joined TRBV9 to TRBJ1-1; there is no confident call for the D gene. Sequencing used peripheral blood. This receptor was identified in a woman between 70 and 85 years old with COVID-19, enrolled during active disease. The DNA sequence is as follows: TGTGCCAGCAGCGTTCGGGAAGGGATGAACACTGAAGCTTTCTTT. Its amino acids are CASSVREGMNTEAFF.